The 25 T cell receptor beta chains given below trace back to one sample, sequenced in a study of T cells in Graves' hyperthyroidism and ophthalmopathy. TCR beta CDR3 regions were amplified from RNA. The TCR CDR3 was amplified in a first-round RT-PCR using the HTBI primer set. TCRdb processed the multiplex PCR reads anew with MiXCR; each CDR3 protein has one entry. The sample includes around 700,000 distinct CDR3 sequences, about a third of them seen just once. The sequenced sample consisted of blood. The receptors come from a woman aged 40-49 years with Graves' hyperthyroidism.

This clonotype was seen many times. At one boundary the junction diverges from the germline segment, which might be a read error. The chain combines TRBV10-2 with TRBJ1-1; 7 bases align to TRBD1. The germline V gene has CDR1 WSHSY and CDR2 SAAADI. The CDR3 contains 15 residues. The CDR3 sequence is CASSHSTGRNAEAFF. The CDR3 DNA reads as TGCGCCAGCAGTCACTCGACAGGGCGGAACGCTGAAGCTTTCTTT.

This sequence joins TRBV29-1 and TRBJ2-7; D may be TRBD1 (6 bases). V lost 4 bases and J 0 bases, leaving 13 bases between the germline ends. This CDR3 is built from 14 residues. Germline assignment: CDR1 SQVTM and CDR2 ANQGSEA. This chain's CDR3 is CSVVDARGSYEQYF. The DNA of the CDR3 is TGCAGCGTTGTTGATGCCAGGGGCTCCTACGAGCAGTACTTC.

CDR3 coding DNA: TGTGCCATCAGTTCAGCCGGGACAGGGGGAAGCTATGGCTACACCTTC. Amino acids: CAISSAGTGGSYGYTF. The chain combines TRBV10-3 with TRBJ1-2; 11 nucleotides align to TRBD1. The CDR3 is made up of 16 amino acids. Germline CDR1 is ENHRY and CDR2 is SYGVKD. After removal of 5 bases from V and 4 bases from J, the junction contained 9 bases not matched to a gene.

The rearrangement joins TRBV20-1 to TRBJ2-7, with a tentative D call TRBD2 (5 bases). This CDR3 is 15 amino acids long. Germline V gives CDR1 DFQATT, CDR2 SNEGSKA (reference sequence). The V gene lost 5 bases and the J gene lost 1 base, with 18 bases spanning the gap. The CDR3 region is CSASPGKGASYEQYF. The CDR3 DNA reads TGCAGTGCTTCCCCGGGGAAGGGTGCGTCCTACGAGCAGTACTTC.

This clonotype occurred once. The V call is TRBV9, the J call TRBJ1-2; no reliable D call. CDR3 length equals 14 residues. Deletions cut 4 bases from V and 4 bases from J, with 14 bases between. Germline loops: CDR1 SGDLS, CDR2 YYNGEE. The CDR3 here is CASSPTVPLYGYTF. CDR3 sequence (DNA): TGTGCCAGCAGCCCCACAGTACCGCTCTATGGCTACACCTTC.

This clonotype was detected many times. The genes are TRBV7-2 and TRBJ1-6; 7 bases match TRBD1. V lost 1 base and J lost 8; bases outside the gene matches: 14. This CDR3 is 18 amino acids long. In germline, CDR1 is SGHTA, CDR2 FQGNSA. The CDR3 DNA reads TGTGCCAGCAGCTTAGTCAGTTGGGTAGGACAGGAGGATTCACCCCTCCACTTT. Amino acid sequence: CASSLVSWVGQEDSPLHF.

V usage is TRBV29-1 and J usage is TRBJ2-3; possible D gene TRBD2, 7 bases. V lost 8 bases and J lost 2, with 17 bases in between. CDR1 SQVTM and CDR2 ANQGSEA come from the germline V gene. The CDR3 is made up of 14 amino acids. CDR3 DNA sequence: TGCAGCCTAGGTCGGGGGGCTTCCACAGATACGCAGTATTTT. Protein: CSLGRGASTDTQYF.

This clonotype was seen only a few times. This chain's CDR3 is CATSRGSVREQYF. The DNA for the CDR3 is TGTGCCACCAGCCGGGGCTCGGTACGCGAGCAGTACTTC. V is TRBV15 and J is TRBJ2-7, with D perhaps TRBD1 or TRBD2 (5 bases each). The CDR3 is 13 residues long. The V gene's germline CDR1 is LNHNV and CDR2 YYDKDF (reference sequence). The V and J ends lost 5 bases and 6 bases respectively, with 14 bases between them.

This clonotype was detected only a few times. The chain carries TRBV11-2 and TRBJ1-6, with D perhaps matching TRBD1 (6 bases). The CDR3 covers 16 residues. In germline, CDR1 is SGHAT, CDR2 FQNNGV. Trimming stripped 4 bases from V and 7 bases from J, with 17 bases between. Here the CDR3 DNA reads TGTGCCAGCAGCTCATTAAGTACAGGGTCAAATTCACCCCTCCACTTT. This codes for CASSSLSTGSNSPLHF.

The chain carries TRBV2 and TRBJ2-1; D unresolved. Per the germline V gene, CDR1 is SNHLY and CDR2 is FYNNEI. The CDR3 sequence is 15 residues long. Trimming stripped 3 bases from V and 7 bases from J, with 16 bases between. CDR3 region: CASSDSQMLGNEQFF. In nucleotides, the CDR3 is TGTGCCAGCAGTGATTCACAGATGCTGGGGAATGAGCAGTTCTTC.

The chain couples TRBV7-9 to TRBJ2-7; D may be TRBD1 or TRBD2 (7 bases each). CDR1 is SEHNR and CDR2 is FQNEAQ in the germline V gene (reference sequence). The germline V and J ends were trimmed by 0 bases and 4 bases, with 16 bases remaining between them. This CDR3 spans 16 amino acids. CDR3 loop: CASSLAGGTEVYEQYF. The CDR3 nucleotides are TGTGCCAGCAGCTTAGCCGGGGGGACAGAAGTTTACGAGCAGTACTTC.

This sequence joins TRBV6-4 and TRBJ1-1, with D unclear. Germline V CDR1 and CDR2: MRHNA, SNTAGT. There are 12 residues in the CDR3. V was shortened by 4 bases and J by 5 bases, with 8 bases between the two germline ends. This chain's CDR3 is CASSAPTTEAFF. CDR3 nucleotides: TGTGCCAGCAGTGCCCCGACAACTGAAGCTTTCTTT.

The rearrangement uses TRBV3-1 and TRBJ2-5, with D possibly being TRBD1 or TRBD2 (5 bases each). Trimming took off 1 base at V and 2 bases at J, with 11 bases between the two ends. The germline CDR1 and CDR2 sequences are LGHDT and YNNKEL (reference sequence). The CDR3 covers 15 residues. Written as DNA, the CDR3 is TGTGCCAGCAGCCAAGGATGGGACCAGCAAGAGACCCAGTACTTC. Translation: CASSQGWDQQETQYF.

This clonotype was observed a handful of times. The rearrangement uses TRBV6-2 or TRBV6-3 and TRBJ1-2; D is possibly TRBD1 (6 bases). With 10 bases removed from V and 3 bases from J, the gap between germline ends came to 21 bases. CDR1 MNHEY and CDR2 SVGEGT come from the germline V gene. The CDR3 loop spans 15 amino acids. The CDR3 loop is CAILPKQGPDYGYTF. For the CDR3, the DNA is TGTGCCATTCTCCCCAAACAGGGTCCGGACTATGGCTACACCTTC.

The sample holds many counts of this clonotype. V and J are TRBV24-1 and TRBJ1-5; a weak D match, TRBD1 (6 bases). This CDR3 is 14 amino acids long. Germline V gene lookup returns CDR1 KGHDR and CDR2 SFDVKD. Trimming removed 6 bases at V and 4 bases at J, with 12 bases between. This chain's CDR3 is CATSTNRVNQPQHF. The CDR3 DNA follows: TGTGCCACCAGTACCAACAGGGTGAATCAGCCCCAGCATTTT.

This clonotype was detected many times. V and J are TRBV20-1 and TRBJ1-5; no reliable D call. The CDR3 contains 14 residues. V was pared by 3 bases and J by 4 bases, with 13 bases between. Germline loops: CDR1 DFQATT, CDR2 SNEGSKA (reference sequence). CDR3 amino acids: CSASSQVGNQPQHF. The CDR3 DNA reads as TGCAGTGCTAGTAGCCAGGTGGGGAATCAGCCCCAGCATTTT.

This clonotype occurred a few times. The chain employs TRBV20-1 and TRBJ1-2; 10 bases are a match to TRBD1. Losses at the gene ends were 2 bases for V and 4 bases for J; bases not matched to a gene: 7. The CDR3 extends over 15 amino acids. Germline V gene data show CDR1 as DFQATT and CDR2 as SNEGSKA (reference sequence). Here the CDR3 reads CSARPPGQGFYGYTF. The CDR3 DNA is TGCAGTGCTAGACCCCCGGGACAGGGGTTCTATGGCTACACCTTC.

Only one count was recorded for this clonotype. V usage is TRBV4-3 and J usage is TRBJ2-7; 7 nucleotides match TRBD2. Germline lookup yields CDR1 LGHNA and CDR2 YSLEER. J gave up 2 bases and V 0 bases, and 4 bases lay outside the gene matches. This CDR3 spans 15 amino acids. The CDR3 loop reads CASSQEGLSAYEQYF. The CDR3 DNA reads as TGCGCCAGCAGCCAAGAGGGACTAAGCGCCTACGAGCAGTACTTC.

V is TRBV5-4 and J is TRBJ1-6, with D uncertain. The germline CDR1 and CDR2 sequences are SGHNT and YYREEE (reference sequence). CDR3 length: 14 amino acids. V lost 1 base and J 13 bases, leaving 15 bases between the germline ends. CDR3: CASSLWNRAYPLHF. In nucleotides, the CDR3 is TGTGCCAGCAGCTTGTGGAACCGAGCGTATCCCCTCCACTTT.

On this clonotype itself: The conserved closing phenylalanine or tryptophan is absent in this CDR3, likely reflecting a read error. The chain joins TRBV12-5 to TRBJ1-2; D remains ambiguous. This CDR3 contains 13 residues. Trimming cost V 4 bases and J 4 bases, with 10 bases left between them. Germline V gene sequence: CDR1 LGHNT, CDR2 FRNRAP. CDR3 sequence reads: CASGSDGPYGYTL. CDR3 nucleotides: TGTGCTAGTGGTTCGGACGGACCCTATGGCTACACCCTC.

This clonotype has only a few counts. The chain uses TRBV6-5 and TRBJ2-7, with a possible D match to TRBD2 (5 bases). The germline V gene has CDR1 MNHEY and CDR2 SVGAGI. V was pared by 2 bases and J by 11 bases, with 22 bases between. The CDR3 sequence is 15 residues long. The CDR3 protein is CASSYHERERKVEYF. The CDR3 coding sequence is TGTGCCAGCAGTTACCACGAGAGGGAACGCAAGGTAGAGTACTTC.

The DNA for the CDR3 is TGTGCCACCACCCAGGGACAGACCTCCACTGAAGCTTTCTTT. It specifies CATTQGQTSTEAFF. The chain couples TRBV15 to TRBJ1-1; TRBD1 matches at 7 bases. This CDR3 spans 14 amino acids. V lost 7 bases and J lost 4; bases outside the gene matches: 9. CDR1 LNHNV and CDR2 YYDKDF come from the germline V gene (reference sequence).

This clonotype was seen many times. The chain links TRBV19 to TRBJ1-1; weak D call: TRBD1 (5 bases). The CDR3 sequence is 15 residues long. Germline V gene sequence: CDR1 LNHDA, CDR2 SQIVND (reference sequence). Trimming stripped 2 bases from V and 5 bases from J, with 15 bases between. The CDR3: CASSIRRDGGTEAFF. The CDR3 DNA is TGTGCCAGTAGTATAAGGAGGGACGGGGGGACTGAAGCTTTCTTT.

V is TRBV7-9 and J is TRBJ2-5; TRBD1 is a possible D gene (5 bases). Germline CDR1 SEHNR, CDR2 FQNEAQ (reference sequence). V lost 5 bases and J 0 bases, leaving 16 bases between the germline ends. The CDR3 sequence is 16 residues long. CDR3 sequence: CASSHTFGRDQETQYF. The DNA of the CDR3 is TGTGCCAGCAGCCATACTTTTGGCAGGGACCAAGAGACCCAGTACTTC.

This clonotype has just a few counts. The chain carries TRBV5-8 and TRBJ2-7; D possibly corresponds to TRBD1 (5 bases). This CDR3 is built from 16 residues. The germline V and J ends were trimmed by 0 bases and 3 bases, with 16 bases remaining between them. CDR1 and CDR2 from the germline V gene are SGHTS and YDEGEE. DNA of the CDR3: TGTGCCAGCAGCTTGGGTGGCCAGGGTTTCCTCTACGAGCAGTACTTC. This encodes CASSLGGQGFLYEQYF.